One T cell receptor (beta chain) is described in this entry. Its antigen remains unidentified. Trimming took 1 base from V and 8 from J; bases not matched to a gene: 4. Germline CDR1 and CDR2: SGHTS and YDEGEE. CDR3 length: 15 residues. This sample stems from a study of graft-versus-host responses after intestinal transplantation. General study points: Within allografts, high graft-versus-host to host-versus-graft clonal ratios were seen among patients with graft-donor T cell macrochimerism. Among circulating GvH clones, peak levels were associated with early post-transplant declines in HvG clones. Present in recipient marrow, GvH clones included some that appeared first in ileum or blood.

The table came from immunoSEQ multiplex PCR; TCRdb's copy has only in-frame clones and leaves some out. The table shows tens of thousands of clones, with around 93% occurring only once. The rearrangement uses TRBV5-8 and TRBJ2-2; TRBD2 agrees at 11 bases. The sequence was collected from a human donor who received an intestinal transplant. Sequencing used unstimulated CD8+ T cells sorted from spleen or lymph node cells, obtained before intestinal transplant. The CDR3 loop reads CASSLTSGGGGELFF. The CDR3 DNA is TGTGCCAGCAGCTTGACTAGCGGGGGCGGAGGGGAGCTGTTTTTT. The full variable domain, in which reference TRBV5-8 and TRBJ2-2 provide the parts outside the CDR3, is EAGVTQSPTHLIKTRGQQATLRCSPISGHTSVYWYQQALGLGLQFLLWYDEGEERNRGNFPPRFSGRQFPNYSSELNVNALELEDSALYLCASSLTSGGGGELFFGEGSRLTVL.